This T cell receptor beta chain comes out of a study of human T cells and chemical hapten exposure. The CDR3 runs to 15 residues. The V end was cut by 4 bases, the J end by 2 bases, with 15 bases between. CDR1 is SGDLS, CDR2 YYNGEE, per germline. This clonotype was observed a handful of times. Time point here: patch test 1, 2 weeks after DPC sensitization. Described treatment: therapeutic diphenylcyclopropenone sensitization with weekly scalp DPC. TCRdb itself ran the RACE reads through MiXCR, one entry per CDR3 protein. The sample lists around 150,000 distinct CDR3 sequences; roughly 15% were seen once.

This chain uses TRBV9 with TRBJ2-5; D might be TRBD1 or TRBD2, each matching 5 bases. The TCR comes from a young woman with alopecia areata. Some clones in this sample may be carry-over from other donors' samples. Sequenced here: whole blood, sampled in connection with sensitization to the hapten diphenylcyclopropenone (DPC). The CDR3 region is CASSLSGTEQETQYF. The DNA for the CDR3 is TGTGCCAGCAGCTTATCCGGGACGGAACAAGAGACCCAGTACTTC.